Sequencing of this T cell receptor beta chain was carried out in a study of T cells after yellow fever vaccination. General study results and limits: Once the booster was given, most primary-vaccination clones reappeared, at about 95% for CD4 and around 90% for CD8. Abundant bulk-population clonotypes could contaminate the FACS-sorted repertoires. Clonotypes found in both CD4 and CD8 compartments made up a small share.

This clonotype was picked up many times. What it binds is not known. The CDR3 totals 13 residues. Germline V lookup: CDR1 SGHTA, CDR2 FQGNSA. V was clipped by 2 bases and J by 4 bases, with 6 bases between them. For TCR, cDNA came from 5'RACE template switching, which added a universal primer site and UMIs. Using its own MiXCR run on the 5' RACE reads, TCRdb lists one record per CDR3 protein. The sample includes about 240,000 distinct CDR3 sequences, about 7.1% of them seen just once. Material: CD4+ T cells sorted from PBMCs, obtained 15 days after the yellow fever booster vaccination. V gene TRBV7-2 combines with J gene TRBJ2-1; D is unresolved. The TCR originated in a man aged 25-40 years who received the YFV17D yellow fever vaccine. Here the CDR3 DNA reads TGTGCCAGCAGCTTAATAGGGTACAATGAGCAGTTCTTC. Amino acids: CASSLIGYNEQFF.